A single sample is the source of the 5 T cell receptor beta chains below, sequenced in a study of blood T cell repertoires in COVID-19. The protocol was immunoSEQ multiplex PCR, while the TCRdb copy is restricted to in-frame clones and leaves out a portion. The table includes about 41,000 clones, approximately 90% detected once. Sequencing was done on a sample of peripheral blood. The receptor set was obtained from a man aged 55 to 70 with acute or convalescent COVID-19.

V gene TRBV5-1 combines with J gene TRBJ1-5, with 11 bases identical to TRBD1. J was trimmed by 7 bases and V by 3 bases; bases with no gene match: 6. The CDR3 is made up of 15 amino acids. The germline gives CDR1 SGHRS, CDR2 YFSETQ. The CDR3 DNA reads TGCGCCAGCAGCTGGGGACAGGGGGAGGGACAGCCCCAGCATTTT. This gives the protein CASSWGQGEGQPQHF.

V usage is TRBV18 and J usage is TRBJ1-2; 8 bases line up with TRBD1. This CDR3 contains 15 residues. CDR1 is KGHSH, CDR2 LQKENI, per germline. The junction had 7 bases not matched to a gene; V was cut back by 5 bases and J by 2 bases. CDR3 bases: TGTGCCAGCTCAGCTCAGGGGGCAAAAAACTATGGCTACACCTTC. Translation gives CASSAQGAKNYGYTF.

The chain recombines TRBV6-6 with TRBJ2-2, with D tentatively TRBD2 (5 bases). The CDR3 loop spans 16 amino acids. CDR1 MNHNY and CDR2 SVGAGI come from the germline V gene (reference sequence). Trimming shortened V by 10 bases and J by 1 base, and 19 bases separated the two germline ends. CDR3 nucleotide sequence: TGTGCCATCACAAAGGAAAACGGACTGAACACCGGGGAGCTGTTTTTT. Translating gives CAITKENGLNTGELFF.

The chain carries TRBV19 and TRBJ2-7; a weak D match, TRBD1 (6 bases). Germline V gene data show CDR1 as LNHDA and CDR2 as SQIVND (reference sequence). The V end lost 1 base, the J end lost 2 bases, and 12 bases lay between the germline ends. The CDR3 covers 15 residues. The CDR3 coding sequence is TGTGCCAGTAGTATAGTACAGGGACGAGCCTACGAGCAGTACTTC. It specifies CASSIVQGRAYEQYF.

The CDR3: CASSPAGTGELFF. CDR3 DNA: TGTGCCAGCAGTCCGGCAGGCACCGGGGAGCTGTTTTTT. This chain joins TRBV6-5 and TRBJ2-2; D is ambiguous. Per the germline V gene, CDR1 is MNHEY and CDR2 is SVGAGI. This CDR3 has 13 amino acids. V gave up 5 bases and J gave up 4 bases, with 8 bases separating them.